The 3 T cell receptor beta chains below all came from one sample that was sequenced in a study of neoadjuvant anti-PD-1 for oral cavity cancer (dated by TCRdb to the early 2020s). Taken with the paper, the label for time point translates to: after neoadjuvant nivolumab, at surgical resection. The library was generated by the immunoSEQ multiplex PCR assay. In TCRdb, the immuneACCESS table is reduced to in-frame sequences with V and J assigned. These tables do not hold every clone; where another copy was compared, an unresolved V gene accounts for under half, and the others remain unexplained. The sample includes around 25,000 clones, with 25% to 30% observed a single time. The ten largest clones take up roughly 17% of the sample. Sample: tumor tissue, taken after nivolumab (anti-PD-1) treatment. The receptors shown here come from a person between 35 and 79 years old with oral cavity squamous cell carcinoma.

The chain couples TRBV11-2 to TRBJ1-1; a possible D gene is TRBD1 (5 bases). With 6 bases removed from V and 0 bases from J, the gap between germline ends came to 20 bases. The CDR3 contains 17 residues. Germline CDR1 is SGHAT and CDR2 is FQNNGV. The CDR3 sequence: CASRTAGPRFMNTEAFF. CDR3 DNA sequence: TGTGCCAGCAGGACGGCAGGGCCCCGTTTTATGAACACTGAAGCTTTCTTT.

CDR3 coding DNA: TGTGCCAGCAGCTTACCCGGATTAAACAATGAGCAGTTCTTC. Translation: CASSLPGLNNEQFF. V is TRBV7-9 and J is TRBJ2-1; the D is unclear. CDR1 SEHNR and CDR2 FQNEAQ come from the germline V gene (reference sequence). The CDR3 sequence is 14 residues long. The ends were cut back, 2 bases at V and 5 bases at J, with 10 bases in the middle.

There are a few counts of this clone. One junction end does not reproduce the germline sequence, and a read error may be involved. V gene TRBV19 combines with J gene TRBJ2-3; the match to TRBD1 covers 7 bases. Per germline, CDR1 LNHDA and CDR2 SQIVND (reference sequence). The CDR3 loop spans 13 amino acids. The CDR3 loop is CASKQGPTDTQYF. The CDR3, as DNA: TGTGCTAGTAAACAGGGGCCCACAGATACGCAGTATTTT.